This T cell receptor beta chain comes out of a study of shared clonotypes between healthy human individuals. Study background: Donors, aged 18 to 49, were two women and three men. Each donor's CD8 memory used one plate, CD8 naive two, each CD4 subset three.

CD45RO+ cells went into CD8 memory alongside CCR7-negative CD45RA+ TemRA cells. The assay was immunoSEQ multiplex PCR, and TCRdb's table has in-frame clones only and misses some. The sample has 110,000 or so clones, about 67% seen once. Regarding the study as a whole: The genetic and exposure-history diversity represented was limited by few donors.

Deletions cut 3 bases from V and 6 bases from J, with 24 bases between. The CDR3 is 18 residues long. In germline, CDR1 is LNHDA, CDR2 SQIVND (reference sequence). Comments on this clone: What it recognizes is unknown.

This chain joins TRBV19 and TRBJ1-5; a weak D match, TRBD1 (6 bases). Sample: memory CD8+ T cells sorted from blood. The sample's subset: CD45RO+ cells pooled with CCR7-negative TemRA cells. This TCR derives from a woman in her twenties or thirties in good health. For the CDR3, the DNA is TGTGCCAGTAGTATCGACGGGTTTCTGGGACATCTCCGTCAGCCCCAGCATTTT. Translating gives CASSIDGFLGHLRQPQHF.